This T cell receptor beta chain was identified during a study of Ad26.COV2.S vaccination and SARS-CoV-2 variants. This table comes from immunoSEQ multiplex PCR, and its TCRdb copy is limited to in-frame clones, with some not included. The sample has about 350,000 clones, about 92% seen once; the top ten hold about 3.8%. Study observations and caveats: Substantial response breadth was reportedly seen for spike-specific CD8+ and CD4+ T cells after vaccination. Whether participants received vaccine or placebo, their non-spike TCR breadth was similar. Measurements of TCR breadth and depth may have given underestimates of the total T cell responses.

On this clone itself: No antigen is known for it. The junction differs from germline at one of its ends, possibly a read error.

The sample here was peripheral blood, taken after recovery from COVID-19. The origin of this receptor is a human donor who had recovered from COVID-19.

DNA of the CDR3: TGTGCTAGCAGCCTCGGACAGCAAGAGACCCAGTACTTC. Protein: CASSLGQQETQYF. V usage is TRBV7-7 and J usage is TRBJ2-5, with D tentatively TRBD1 (6 bases). The CDR3 is 13 amino acids. Germline CDR1 SSHAT, CDR2 FNYEAQ (reference sequence).